This T cell receptor beta chain was observed in a study of PD-1 blockade in classical Hodgkin lymphoma. Study as a whole: The study gave patients nivolumab 3 mg/kg intravenously every 2 weeks.

Regarding the study as a whole: By C4D1 there was a significant rise in CD4+ TCR diversity but not in CD8+ TCR diversity. When nivolumab was started under 1 year after ASCT, patients were excluded.

On this clone: The antigen is undetermined.

This table comes from immunoSEQ multiplex PCR, and its TCRdb copy is limited to in-frame clones, with some not included. The data contain about 4,000 clones, roughly 77% of them singletons. Patients all relapsed after autologous stem cell transplantation, and there was variation in brentuximab vedotin exposure. Between the trimmed V and J ends, which lost 0 bases and 10 bases, there was a span of 18 bases. CDR3 size: 16 residues. Per germline, CDR1 MNHEY and CDR2 SVGAGI. This receptor was obtained from a human donor with classical Hodgkin lymphoma. The rearrangement links TRBV6-5 to TRBJ1-4; D not certain. The material sequenced was peripheral blood mononuclear cells (PBMCs), taken at baseline. The CDR3 bases are TGTGCCAGCAGTTACTCTACCTCTAGGGAATGGGGAAAACTGTTTTTT. Translating it yields CASSYSTSREWGKLFF.